The entry below describes one TCR beta chain. The data are from a study of T cell changes during pregnancy in multiple sclerosis. Data came from immunoSEQ multiplex PCR; TCRdb stores just in-frame clones and leaves some out. This sample has under 150,000 clones, with roughly 96% found just once. CDR1 and CDR2 from the germline V gene are SGHAT and FQNNGV. The CDR3 consists of 12 residues. V lost 3 bases and J lost 7, with 9 bases in between. Sequenced here: peripheral blood, sampled after pregnancy. This receptor was identified in a female donor with multiple sclerosis, enrolled in a pregnancy study. V gene TRBV11-2 combines with J gene TRBJ1-1; no clear D. The CDR3 loop reads CASSFPGGEAFF. The CDR3 DNA follows: TGTGCCAGCAGCTTTCCCGGCGGTGAAGCTTTCTTT.